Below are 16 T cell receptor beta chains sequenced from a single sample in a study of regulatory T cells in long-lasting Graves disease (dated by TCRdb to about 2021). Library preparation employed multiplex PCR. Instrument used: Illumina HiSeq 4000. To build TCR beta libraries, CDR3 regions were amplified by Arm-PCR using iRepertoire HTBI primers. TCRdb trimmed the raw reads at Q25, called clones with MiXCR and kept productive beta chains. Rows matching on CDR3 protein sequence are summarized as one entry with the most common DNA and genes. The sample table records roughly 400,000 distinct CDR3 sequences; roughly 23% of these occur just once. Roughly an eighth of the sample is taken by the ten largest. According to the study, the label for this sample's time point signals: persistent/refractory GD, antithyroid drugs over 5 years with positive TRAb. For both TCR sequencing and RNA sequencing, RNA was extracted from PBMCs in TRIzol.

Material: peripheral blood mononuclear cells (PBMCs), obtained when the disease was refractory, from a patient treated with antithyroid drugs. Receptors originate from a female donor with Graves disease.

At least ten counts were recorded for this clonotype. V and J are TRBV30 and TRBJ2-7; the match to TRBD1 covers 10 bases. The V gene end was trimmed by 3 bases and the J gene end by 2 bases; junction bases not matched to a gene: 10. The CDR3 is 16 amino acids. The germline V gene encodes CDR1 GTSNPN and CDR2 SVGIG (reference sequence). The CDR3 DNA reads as TGTGCCTGGAGAGAACCGGGACAGGGGTTCGCCTACGAGCAGTACTTC. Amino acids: CAWREPGQGFAYEQYF.

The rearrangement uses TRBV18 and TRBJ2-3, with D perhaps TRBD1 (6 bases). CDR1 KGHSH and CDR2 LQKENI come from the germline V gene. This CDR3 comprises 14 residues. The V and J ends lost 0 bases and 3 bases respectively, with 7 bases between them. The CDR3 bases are TGTGCCAGCTCACCACCAACAGGGACAGATACGCAGTATTTT. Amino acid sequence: CASSPPTGTDTQYF. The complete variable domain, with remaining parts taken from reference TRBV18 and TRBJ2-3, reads NAGVMQNPRHLVRRRGQEARLRCSPMKGHSHVYWYRQLPEEGLKFMVYLQKENIIDESGMPKERFSAEFPKEGPSILRIQQVVRGDSAAYFCASSPPTGTDTQYFGPGTRLTVL.

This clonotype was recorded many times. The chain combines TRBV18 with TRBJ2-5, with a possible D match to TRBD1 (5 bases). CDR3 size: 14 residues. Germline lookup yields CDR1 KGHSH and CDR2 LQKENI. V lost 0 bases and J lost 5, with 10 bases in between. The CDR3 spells CASSPPQGKETQYF. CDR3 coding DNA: TGTGCCAGCTCACCACCTCAGGGAAAGGAGACCCAGTACTTC.

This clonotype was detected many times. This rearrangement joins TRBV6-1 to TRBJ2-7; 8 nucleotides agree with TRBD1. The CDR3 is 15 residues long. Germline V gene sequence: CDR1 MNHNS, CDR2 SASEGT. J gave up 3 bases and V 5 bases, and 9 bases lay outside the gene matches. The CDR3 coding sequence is TGTGCCAGCAGTCCCCTATCAGGGGGCGTCTACGAGCAGTACTTC. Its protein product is CASSPLSGGVYEQYF.

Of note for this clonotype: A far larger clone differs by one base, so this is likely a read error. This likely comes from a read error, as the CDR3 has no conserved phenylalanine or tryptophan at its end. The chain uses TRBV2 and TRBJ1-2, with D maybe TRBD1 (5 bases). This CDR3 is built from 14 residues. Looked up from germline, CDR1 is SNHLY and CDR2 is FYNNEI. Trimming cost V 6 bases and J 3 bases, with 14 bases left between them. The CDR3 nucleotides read TGTGCCAGCAGGGCAGGGTTTTCTGACTATGGCTACACCCTC. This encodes CASRAGFSDYGYTL.

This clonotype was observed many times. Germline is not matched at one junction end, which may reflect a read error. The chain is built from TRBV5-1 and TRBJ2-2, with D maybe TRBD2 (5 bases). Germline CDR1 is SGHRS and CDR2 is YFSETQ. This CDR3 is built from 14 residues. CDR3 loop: CASSLAGNTGELFF. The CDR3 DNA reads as TGTGCCAGCAGTTTGGCGGGGAACACCGGGGAGCTGTTTTTT. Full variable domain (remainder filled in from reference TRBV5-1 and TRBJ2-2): KAGVTQTPRYLIKTRGQQVTLSCSPISGHRSVSWYQQTPGQGLQFLFEYFSETQRNKGNFPGRFSGRQFSNSRSEMNVSTLELGDSALYLCASSLAGNTGELFFGEGSRLTVL.

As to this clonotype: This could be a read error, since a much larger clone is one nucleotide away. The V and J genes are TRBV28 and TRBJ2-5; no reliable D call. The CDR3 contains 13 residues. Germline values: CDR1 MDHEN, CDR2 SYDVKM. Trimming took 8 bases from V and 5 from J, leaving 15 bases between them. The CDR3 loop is CASSPGQRETQYF. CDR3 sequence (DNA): TGTGCCAGCTCACCAGGCCAAAGGGAGACCCAGTACTTC.

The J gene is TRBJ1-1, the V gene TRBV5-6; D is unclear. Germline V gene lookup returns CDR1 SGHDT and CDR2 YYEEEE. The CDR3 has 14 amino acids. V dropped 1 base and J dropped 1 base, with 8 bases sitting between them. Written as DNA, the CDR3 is TGTGCCAGCAGCTTGCTACAGCCGAACACTGAAGCTTTCTTT. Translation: CASSLLQPNTEAFF.

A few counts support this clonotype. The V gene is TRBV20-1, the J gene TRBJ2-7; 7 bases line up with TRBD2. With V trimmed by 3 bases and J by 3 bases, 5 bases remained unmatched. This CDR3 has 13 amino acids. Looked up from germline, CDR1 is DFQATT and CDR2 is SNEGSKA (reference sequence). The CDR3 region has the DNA TGCAGTGCTAGGCCCAGCGGGAACTACGAGCAGTACTTC. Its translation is CSARPSGNYEQYF.

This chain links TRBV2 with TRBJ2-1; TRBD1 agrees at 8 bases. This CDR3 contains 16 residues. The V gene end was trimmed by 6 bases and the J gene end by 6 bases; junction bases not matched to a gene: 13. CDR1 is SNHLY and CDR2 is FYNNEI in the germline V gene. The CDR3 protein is CASSPGGLGDRNEQFF. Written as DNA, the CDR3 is TGTGCCAGCAGCCCAGGGGGCCTGGGGGACCGCAATGAGCAGTTCTTC.

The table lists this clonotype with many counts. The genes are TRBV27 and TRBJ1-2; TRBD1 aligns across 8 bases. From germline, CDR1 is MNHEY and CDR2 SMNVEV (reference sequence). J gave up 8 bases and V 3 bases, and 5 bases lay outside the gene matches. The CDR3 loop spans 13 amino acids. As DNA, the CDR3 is TGTGCCAGCAGTTTCAGGGGGCTGGGAGGCTACACCTTC. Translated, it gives CASSFRGLGGYTF.

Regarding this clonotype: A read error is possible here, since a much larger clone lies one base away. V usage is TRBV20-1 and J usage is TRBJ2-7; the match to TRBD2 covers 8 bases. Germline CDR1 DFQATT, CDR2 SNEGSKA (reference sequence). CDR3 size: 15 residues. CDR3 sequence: CSASLWREVSYEQCF. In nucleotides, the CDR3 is TGCAGTGCTTCCCTATGGCGGGAGGTTTCCTACGAGCAGTGCTTC.

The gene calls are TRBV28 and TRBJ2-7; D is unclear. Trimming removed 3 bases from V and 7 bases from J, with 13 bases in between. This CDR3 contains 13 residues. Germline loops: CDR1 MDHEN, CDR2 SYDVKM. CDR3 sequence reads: CASSFLVTQEQYF. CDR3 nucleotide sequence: TGTGCCAGCAGTTTCCTAGTGACCCAGGAGCAGTACTTC.

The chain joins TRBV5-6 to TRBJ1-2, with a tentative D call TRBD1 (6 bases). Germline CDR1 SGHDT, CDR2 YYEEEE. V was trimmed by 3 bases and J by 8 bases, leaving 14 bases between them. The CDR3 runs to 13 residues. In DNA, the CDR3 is TGTGCCAGCAGCTCGGGCAGGGGCGGGGGCTACACCTTC. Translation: CASSSGRGGGYTF.

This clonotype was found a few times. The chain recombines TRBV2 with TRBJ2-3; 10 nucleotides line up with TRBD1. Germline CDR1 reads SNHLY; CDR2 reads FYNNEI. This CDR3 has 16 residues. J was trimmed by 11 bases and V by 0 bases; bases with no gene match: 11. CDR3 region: CASSEAPPGQGFWQYF. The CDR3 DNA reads TGTGCCAGCAGTGAAGCTCCACCGGGACAGGGGTTTTGGCAGTATTTT.

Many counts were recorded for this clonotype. CDR3 coding DNA: TGTGCCAGCAGTCGGGGGGGGACAGGTGTTTACGAGCAGTACTTC. Translated, it gives CASSRGGTGVYEQYF. The genes are TRBV27 and TRBJ2-7; D tentatively reads TRBD1 or TRBD2 (8 bases each). This CDR3 region has 15 residues. Looked up from germline, CDR1 is MNHEY and CDR2 is SMNVEV (reference sequence). Trimming pared 5 bases from V and 4 bases from J, leaving 18 bases between.